The 11 T cell receptor beta chains reported below all come from one sample, sequenced in a study of CD8 T cells in Susac syndrome. RNA was extracted with the RNeasy kit, and a quantity of roughly 0.5 to 1 ug was reverse transcribed using random hexamers. Each CDR3 protein is one row after TCRdb ran MiXCR on the immunoSEQ multiplex PCR reads. The sample has 300,000 to 350,000 distinct CDR3 sequences; approximately 90% are singletons. The sequencing sample was made of CD4+ T cells from PBMCs. The receptors were sampled from a human donor with multiple sclerosis.

The chain is built from TRBV18 and TRBJ2-7, with 9 bases that match TRBD1. V trimming: 0 bases; J trimming: 3 bases; junction bases outside the gene matches: 3. The germline V gene has CDR1 KGHSH and CDR2 LQKENI. This CDR3 comprises 15 residues. The CDR3 DNA sequence: TGTGCCAGCTCACCACCGGACAGGGGTAACTACGAGCAGTACTTC. Translating it yields CASSPPDRGNYEQYF.

The rearrangement joins TRBV12-3 or TRBV12-4 to TRBJ2-7; 9 bases agree with TRBD1. The CDR3 spans 15 residues. Unmatched junction bases numbered 9, after V lost 4 bases and J lost 5 bases. As DNA, the CDR3 is TGTGCCAGCAGTTCGAGGACAGGGGCGGCCAACGAGCAGTACTTC. This gives the protein CASSSRTGAANEQYF.

About this clonotype: At one of its ends the junction is not consistent with the germline gene, which may arise from a read error. This rearrangement joins TRBV5-1 to TRBJ2-2, with D possibly matching TRBD2 (6 bases). CDR1 and CDR2 (germline): SGHRS, YFSETQ. This CDR3 comprises 14 residues. The CDR3 DNA is TGTGCCAGCAGCTTAGACGGGGGCACCGGGGAGCTGTTTTTT. Its translation is CASSLDGGTGELFF. The whole variable domain, filled in from reference TRBV5-1 and TRBJ2-2, reads KAGVTQTPRYLIKTRGQQVTLSCSPISGHRSVSWYQQTPGQGLQFLFEYFSETQRNKGNFPGRFSGRQFSNSRSEMNVSTLELGDSALYLCASSLDGGTGELFFGEGSRLTVL.

In DNA form, the CDR3 reads TGTGCCAGCAGTTCCTCGAGGGGGGTCAATCAGCCCCAGCATTTT. This sequence encodes CASSSSRGVNQPQHF. The chain is built from TRBV7-2 and TRBJ1-5, with a possible D match to TRBD1 (6 bases). This CDR3 spans 15 amino acids. The ends were cut back, 6 bases at V and 3 bases at J, with 15 bases in the middle. Germline CDR1 reads SGHTA; CDR2 reads FQGNSA.

The J gene is TRBJ2-7, the V gene TRBV7-3, with TRBD1 identical over 8 bases. Losses at the gene ends were 5 bases for V and 5 bases for J; bases not matched to a gene: 8. CDR1 SGHTA and CDR2 FQGTGA come from the germline V gene. The CDR3 runs to 14 residues. CDR3 sequence: CASSPDRGRDEQYF. The CDR3 DNA reads TGTGCCAGCAGCCCAGACAGGGGAAGGGACGAGCAGTACTTC.

This rearrangement joins TRBV30 to TRBJ2-2, with no clear D. V was clipped by 3 bases and J by 0 bases, with 5 bases between them. Germline V CDR1 and CDR2: GTSNPN, SVGIG (reference sequence). The CDR3 has 13 amino acids. This chain's CDR3 is CAWRGTNTGELFF. The CDR3 DNA reads as TGTGCCTGGAGAGGAACGAACACCGGGGAGCTGTTTTTT.

The rearrangement links TRBV7-2 to TRBJ1-4, with D hard to call. V lost 3 bases to trimming and J lost 7 bases, with 15 bases between them. Germline V gene sequence: CDR1 SGHTA, CDR2 FQGNSA. This CDR3 comprises 15 residues. CDR3 nucleotide sequence: TGTGCCAGCAGCTTTAAATTTCCGAGGAGTGAAAAACTGTTTTTT. Residues: CASSFKFPRSEKLFF.

The CDR3 coding sequence is TGTGCCTGGAGTGCTACAGGGGGGGGTACCTACAATGAGCAGTTCTTC. Its translation: CAWSATGGGTYNEQFF. This chain connects TRBV30 to TRBJ2-1; D is possibly TRBD1 (8 bases). The CDR3 extends over 16 amino acids. Germline CDR1 GTSNPN, CDR2 SVGIG (reference sequence). V was shortened by 1 base and J by 2 bases, with 15 bases between the two germline ends. The variable domain in full, completed from reference TRBV30 and TRBJ2-1, reads SQTIHQWPATLVQPVGSPLSLECTVEGTSNPNLYWYRQAAGRGLQLLFYSVGIGQISSEVPQNLSASRPQDRQFILSSKKLLLSDSGFYLCAWSATGGGTYNEQFFGPGTRLTVL.

This chain uses TRBV19 with TRBJ2-5, with D perhaps TRBD1 (5 bases). CDR3 length: 13 residues. Trimming pared 5 bases from V and 4 bases from J, leaving 11 bases between. In germline, CDR1 is LNHDA, CDR2 SQIVND (reference sequence). CDR3 sequence: CASSPTVRETQYF. In DNA, the CDR3 is TGTGCCAGTAGTCCGACAGTACGAGAGACCCAGTACTTC.

The J gene is TRBJ2-5, the V gene TRBV5-1; D unclear. V was shortened by 0 bases and J by 7 bases, with 7 bases between the two germline ends. The CDR3 spans 12 residues. The germline V gene has CDR1 SGHRS and CDR2 YFSETQ. This chain's CDR3 is CASSLGVATQYF. DNA for the CDR3: TGCGCCAGCAGCTTGGGGGTAGCGACCCAGTACTTC.

The chain couples TRBV20-1 to TRBJ2-3, with 15 bases that match TRBD2. Germline V gives CDR1 DFQATT, CDR2 SNEGSKA (reference sequence). With V trimmed by 3 bases and J by 3 bases, 4 bases remained unmatched. The CDR3 runs to 16 residues. The CDR3 DNA is TGCAGTGCTAGTGAGGGACTAGCGGGAGGTACAGATACGCAGTATTTT. Amino acid sequence: CSASEGLAGGTDTQYF.